The 25 T cell receptor beta chains in this list originate from one sample, sequenced in a study of OX40 agonist ivuxolimab in advanced cancers. Libraries were prepared by immunoSEQ multiplex PCR; TCRdb keeps only in-frame clonotypes and omits some of them. The data show about 50,000 clones, with 85% to 95% seen just once and approximately 25% held by the top ten. Material: CD4+ or CD8+ T cells sorted from blood, obtained in a trial of the OX40 agonist ivuxolimab. Every receptor here comes from an adult with an advanced solid tumor such as melanoma, head and neck, liver or kidney cancer.

This chain links TRBV28 with TRBJ2-1, with 15 bases aligning to TRBD2. The CDR3 is 19 residues long. Germline V lookup: CDR1 MDHEN, CDR2 SYDVKM. Trimming at V came to 0 bases and at J to 2 bases, leaving 5 bases not matched to a gene. The CDR3 DNA reads as TGTGCCAGCAGTTTATGGGGGACTAGCGGGAGGTCTACCTACAATGAGCAGTTCTTC. The encoded protein is CASSLWGTSGRSTYNEQFF.

This rearrangement joins TRBV10-2 to TRBJ1-2, with D unclear. CDR1 and CDR2 from the germline V gene are WSHSY and SAAADI. The CDR3 sequence is 15 residues long. V shed 0 bases and J shed 0 bases, with 8 bases lying between them. CDR3 sequence reads: CASSESGVSNYGYTF. The CDR3 DNA reads TGCGCCAGCAGTGAGTCTGGGGTATCTAACTATGGCTACACCTTC.

This rearrangement joins TRBV29-1 to TRBJ1-3; 11 bases line up with TRBD1. V was pared by 4 bases and J by 4 bases, with 9 bases of the junction left unmatched. Germline V gives CDR1 SQVTM, CDR2 ANQGSEA. The CDR3 totals 16 residues. The CDR3 loop reads CSVVVWTGGFGNTIYF. CDR3 nucleotide sequence: TGCAGCGTTGTTGTTTGGACAGGGGGCTTCGGAAACACCATATATTTT.

The chain joins TRBV28 to TRBJ2-7; D is tentatively TRBD1 or TRBD2 (5 bases each). The germline V and J ends were trimmed by 3 bases and 3 bases, with 15 bases remaining between them. The CDR3 loop spans 15 amino acids. Germline V gene lookup returns CDR1 MDHEN and CDR2 SYDVKM. In DNA, the CDR3 is TGTGCCAGCAGTTTGGGGCTAGCTGTGGGCTACGAGCAGTACTTC. Its translation: CASSLGLAVGYEQYF. Combining the CDR3 with reference TRBV28 and TRBJ2-7 gives the whole variable domain DVKVTQSSRYLVKRTGEKVFLECVQDMDHENMFWYRQDPGLGLRLIYFSYDVKMKEKGDIPEGYSVSREKKERFSLILESASTNQTSMYLCASSLGLAVGYEQYFGPGTRLTVT.

The J gene is TRBJ2-2, the V gene TRBV19; a weak D match, TRBD1 (5 bases). CDR3 length: 14 amino acids. Germline values: CDR1 LNHDA, CDR2 SQIVND (reference sequence). V lost 10 bases and J lost 0, with 12 bases in between. In DNA form, the CDR3 reads TGTGCCACCCGCAGACAGACGAACACCGGGGAGCTGTTTTTT. It yields the protein CATRRQTNTGELFF.

This rearrangement joins TRBV4-3 to TRBJ2-7; 7 nucleotides agree with TRBD2. After removal of 1 base from V and 0 bases from J, the junction contained 9 bases not matched to a gene. Germline CDR1 and CDR2: LGHNA and YSLEER. The CDR3 runs to 17 residues. CDR3 sequence (DNA): TGCGCCAGCAGCCAAGGGGGGGAGGGCCCGAGCTCCTACGAGCAGTACTTC. Its translation is CASSQGGEGPSSYEQYF.

The genes are TRBV28 and TRBJ2-7; 10 nucleotides align to TRBD2. J was trimmed by 2 bases and V by 5 bases; bases with no gene match: 3. The CDR3 sequence is 14 residues long. From germline, CDR1 is MDHEN and CDR2 SYDVKM. The CDR3 region has the DNA TGTGCCAGCAGTCCTCTAGCGGGAGCCTACGAGCAGTACTTC. It specifies CASSPLAGAYEQYF.

J is TRBJ2-7 and V is TRBV28; D uncertain. V was shortened by 5 bases and J by 2 bases, with 10 bases between the two germline ends. Germline values: CDR1 MDHEN, CDR2 SYDVKM. This CDR3 has 13 residues. The CDR3 here is CASSDLSAYEQYF. The CDR3 DNA follows: TGTGCCAGCAGTGACCTGAGCGCCTACGAGCAGTACTTC.

V usage is TRBV19 and J usage is TRBJ2-7; 11 bases are a match to TRBD1. The CDR3 consists of 14 residues. V was clipped by 4 bases and J by 6 bases; unmatched bases: 5. CDR1 is LNHDA and CDR2 is SQIVND in the germline V gene (reference sequence). CDR3 nucleotides: TGTGCCAGTAGTAGGACAGGGGGCGAGGGCGAGCAGTACTTC. This encodes CASSRTGGEGEQYF.

The rearrangement links TRBV11-2 to TRBJ1-2; D gene uncertain. The CDR3 has 11 residues. Trimming pared 1 base from V and 6 bases from J, leaving 3 bases between. Germline V gives CDR1 SGHAT, CDR2 FQNNGV. The CDR3 spells CASSLGDGYTF. The CDR3 coding sequence is TGTGCCAGCAGCTTAGGAGATGGCTACACCTTC.

The chain has TRBV4-3 and TRBJ2-2; D gene unclear. Germline lookup yields CDR1 LGHNA and CDR2 YSLEER. The CDR3 has 14 residues. V was shortened by 1 base and J by 2 bases, with 5 bases between the two germline ends. The CDR3 region has the DNA TGCGCCAGCAGCCAAGGACAAAACACCGGGGAGCTGTTTTTT. Amino acid sequence: CASSQGQNTGELFF.

The chain joins TRBV27 to TRBJ1-1; D gene ambiguous. CDR3 length: 13 residues. Trimming removed 6 bases from V and 0 bases from J, with 8 bases in between. Germline V gene sequence: CDR1 MNHEY, CDR2 SMNVEV (reference sequence). CDR3 sequence reads: CASSWGMNTEAFF. The CDR3 DNA reads TGTGCCAGCAGCTGGGGAATGAACACTGAAGCTTTCTTT.

This sequence joins TRBV6-5 and TRBJ2-2, with TRBD2 matching over 7 bases. The CDR3 contains 15 residues. Looked up from germline, CDR1 is MNHEY and CDR2 is SVGAGI. V lost 7 bases and J lost 0; bases outside the gene matches: 5. This CDR3 reads CASTPGTTNTGELFF. CDR3 DNA: TGTGCCAGCACCCCCGGGACTACGAACACCGGGGAGCTGTTTTTT.

The rearrangement uses TRBV11-2 and TRBJ1-5; TRBD1 matches at 8 bases. V lost 1 base, J lost 7 bases, and 12 bases stayed unmatched. The CDR3 has 17 amino acids. CDR1 is SGHAT and CDR2 is FQNNGV in the germline V gene. In DNA, the CDR3 is TGTGCCAGCAGCTTAGCCGGGGCTCTGACAGGGGAACAGCCCCAGCATTTT. This sequence encodes CASSLAGALTGEQPQHF.

J is TRBJ2-1 and V is TRBV7-8; possibly TRBD1 or TRBD2 for D (5 bases each). V dropped 1 base and J dropped 4 bases, with 14 bases sitting between them. The CDR3 loop spans 16 amino acids. CDR1 is SGHVS, CDR2 FQNEAQ, per germline. This CDR3 reads CASSLEGAGGYNEQFF. CDR3 DNA: TGTGCCAGCAGCTTAGAAGGGGCGGGCGGATACAATGAGCAGTTCTTC. Full variable domain (missing parts from reference TRBV7-8 and TRBJ2-1): GAGVSQSPRYKVAKRGQDVALRCDPISGHVSLFWYQQALGQGPEFLTYFQNEAQLDKSGLPSDRFFAERPEGSVSTLKIQRTQQEDSAVYLCASSLEGAGGYNEQFFGPGTRLTVL.

The V call is TRBV5-6, the J call TRBJ2-7, with TRBD2 as a possible D gene (5 bases). The V gene lost 4 bases and the J gene lost 4 bases, with 18 bases spanning the gap. The CDR3 is 15 amino acids. The germline CDR1 and CDR2 sequences are SGHDT and YYEEEE. In nucleotides, the CDR3 is TGTGCCAGCAGCCTGGAGGCTAGCTTAGGTTACGAGCAGTACTTC. Encoded protein: CASSLEASLGYEQYF.

The chain uses TRBV6-5 and TRBJ1-2, with TRBD1 matching 7 bases. The CDR3 is made up of 12 amino acids. Unmatched junction bases numbered 1, after V lost 5 bases and J lost 4 bases. The germline V gene encodes CDR1 MNHEY and CDR2 SVGAGI. The DNA of the CDR3 is TGTGCCAGCAGTGCAGGGGGCTATGGCTACACCTTC. The encoded protein is CASSAGGYGYTF.

The CDR3 DNA follows: TGCGCCAGCAGCGGATCTGACAGGTTGGATACTGAAGCTTTCTTT. Translation: CASSGSDRLDTEAFF. The chain uses TRBV4-1 and TRBJ1-1, with a weak D call TRBD1 (6 bases). V lost 5 bases and J 5 bases, leaving 18 bases between the germline ends. Germline CDR1 MGHRA, CDR2 YSYEKL. The CDR3 has 15 residues.

The chain employs TRBV7-9 and TRBJ2-1; 7 positions match TRBD2. This CDR3 comprises 18 residues. The germline V gene has CDR1 SEHNR and CDR2 FQNEAQ (reference sequence). V lost 5 bases to trimming and J lost 1 base; unmatched junction nucleotides: 14. The CDR3 protein is CASSPEGRRRGSYNEQFF. CDR3 DNA sequence: TGTGCCAGCAGCCCGGAGGGGCGGAGGCGGGGGTCCTACAATGAGCAGTTCTTC.

This clone was counted only a few times. The rearrangement joins TRBV27 to TRBJ1-5; D call uncertain. CDR1 and CDR2 (germline): MNHEY, SMNVEV (reference sequence). The CDR3 totals 13 residues. Trimming cost V 4 bases and J 2 bases, with 6 bases left between them. The CDR3 spells CASSWGRNQPQHF. The CDR3 coding sequence is TGTGCCAGCAGTTGGGGTCGCAATCAGCCCCAGCATTTT.

This clone appeared a single time. The J gene is TRBJ2-2, the V gene TRBV10-1, with 10 bases identical to TRBD2. The CDR3 runs to 16 residues. Trimming at V came to 3 bases and at J to 1 base, leaving 2 bases not matched to a gene. Looked up from germline, CDR1 is WNHNN and CDR2 is SYGVQD (reference sequence). The CDR3 DNA follows: TGCGCCAGCAGTGATAGGACTAGCGGGAACACCGGGGAGCTGTTTTTT. As protein: CASSDRTSGNTGELFF.

J is TRBJ1-3 and V is TRBV6-5; 7 positions agree with TRBD1. The germline CDR1 and CDR2 sequences are MNHEY and SVGAGI. The CDR3 has 15 residues. The V segment lost 5 bases and the J segment 4 bases; nucleotides outside the gene matches: 8. The CDR3 here is CASSQGGRGGNTIYF. CDR3 bases: TGTGCCAGCAGTCAGGGGGGTAGGGGAGGAAACACCATATATTTT.

The chain carries TRBV13 and TRBJ2-7; D unresolved. Trimming stripped 6 bases from V and 6 bases from J, with 18 bases between. CDR1 is PRHDT and CDR2 is FYEKMQ in the germline V gene (reference sequence). The CDR3 runs to 14 residues. The CDR3 DNA is TGTGCCAGCAGGTCGACCCTAAATTTCCCCGAGCAGTACTTC. The encoded protein is CASRSTLNFPEQYF.

This clone was seen just once. The chain is built from TRBV6-1 and TRBJ2-7, with a possible D match to TRBD2 (7 bases). V lost 1 base, J lost 2 bases, and 15 bases lay in between. This CDR3 contains 16 residues. Per the germline V gene, CDR1 is MNHNS and CDR2 is SASEGT. CDR3 DNA: TGTGCCAGCAGTGAAGGTTGGGGGGGCCCTACCTACGAGCAGTACTTC. Translation gives CASSEGWGGPTYEQYF.

V gene TRBV5-1 combines with J gene TRBJ1-3; 7 positions match TRBD1. Looked up from germline, CDR1 is SGHRS and CDR2 is YFSETQ. The CDR3 sequence is 16 residues long. Trimming cost V 2 bases and J 8 bases; bases outside gene matches: 13. In nucleotides, the CDR3 is TGCGCCAGCAGCTTAAACCCGACAGGGTACGGGTACACCATATATTTT. Translating gives CASSLNPTGYGYTIYF.